These T cell receptor beta chains were read from a single sample in a study of cytomegalovirus exposure and HLA in healthy donors. Clones were sequenced by immunoSEQ multiplex PCR, and TCRdb holds only the in-frame ones, with some missing. The table lists about 160,000 clones, less than 85% of them singletons. The sample consisted of PBMCs. The receptors derive from a man in his 60s in good health and CMV-seronegative. CDR3s include the opening cysteine and the closing phenylalanine or tryptophan. The D gene is left open where the match is weak. Size is omitted from some rows. Given values are once, few, many or a class for expanded clones.

V	J	size	D	length	CDR3	DNA
TRBV18	TRBJ2-2	few	-	16	CASSPRGQPNTGELFF	TGTGCCAGCTCACCCAGAGGACAGCCGAACACCGGGGAGCTGTTTTTT
TRBV27	TRBJ2-7	-	TRBD2	14	CASIGGTSTYEQYF	TGTGCCAGCATCGGGGGGACTAGCACCTACGAGCAGTACTTC
TRBV19	TRBJ2-7	-	TRBD1	13	CASHGQGSYEQYF	TGTGCCAGTCACGGACAGGGCTCCTACGAGCAGTACTTC
TRBV2	TRBJ2-7	-	TRBD1	15	CASRQQGQEAYEQYF	TGTGCCAGCAGACAACAGGGACAGGAAGCCTACGAGCAGTACTTC
TRBV7-9	TRBJ2-1	few	-	17	CSIPRGRRDRAYNEQFF	TGTTCCATCCCCCGGGGGAGGCGGGACAGAGCCTACAATGAGCAGTTCTTC
TRBV4-2	TRBJ2-5	-	-	13	CASSQQNAETQYF	TGTGCCAGCAGCCAACAGAACGCAGAGACCCAGTACTTC
TRBV19	TRBJ1-6	-	TRBD1	16	CASSDDREALNSPLHF	TGTGCCAGTAGTGATGACAGGGAAGCCCTTAATTCACCCCTCCACTTT
TRBV5-6	TRBJ2-7	-	TRBD2	13	CASSASGGREQYF	TGTGCCAGCAGCGCGTCGGGGGGGAGGGAGCAGTACTTC
TRBV6-5	TRBJ2-7	-	TRBD1	13	CASRPTGLGEQYF	TGTGCCAGCAGGCCGACAGGGCTGGGCGAGCAGTACTTC
TRBV4-1	TRBJ2-1	-	TRBD2	17	CASSQVLAGVPVNEQFF	TGCGCCAGCAGCCAAGTATTAGCGGGAGTACCAGTAAATGAGCAGTTCTTC
TRBV28	TRBJ1-2	-	TRBD1	14	CASSSPGQAAGYTF	TGTGCCAGCAGTTCTCCCGGACAGGCCGCGGGCTACACCTTC
TRBV7-2	TRBJ1-5	-	-	12	CASSRSNQPQHF	TGTGCCAGCAGCCGTAGCAATCAGCCCCAGCATTTT
TRBV7-2	TRBJ2-7	-	-	13	CASSPTLAYEQYF	TGTGCCAGCAGCCCCACACTAGCCTACGAGCAGTACTTC
TRBV6-6	TRBJ2-1	-	-	12	CASSYSRDEQFF	TGTGCCAGCAGTTACTCGAGGGATGAGCAGTTCTTC
TRBV4-3	TRBJ2-3	-	TRBD2	16	CASSRRLAGGADTQYF	TGCGCCAGCAGCCGACGACTAGCGGGGGGCGCAGATACGCAGTATTTT
TRBV5-4	TRBJ2-3	-	-	13	CASSPIPTDTQYF	TGTGCCAGCAGCCCTATTCCCACAGATACGCAGTATTTT
TRBV7-2	TRBJ2-3	-	TRBD1	14	CASSLGTGVDTQYF	TGTGCCAGCAGCTTAGGGACAGGGGTGGATACGCAGTATTTT
TRBV7-9	TRBJ2-5	-	TRBD2	15	CASSLVQPSGETQYF	TGTGCCAGCAGCTTAGTCCAGCCTAGCGGAGAGACCCAGTACTTC
TRBV11-2	TRBJ1-3	-	-	16	CASSYVGGSSGNTIYF	TGTGCCAGCAGCTATGTAGGAGGTTCCTCTGGAAACACCATATATTTT
TRBV9	TRBJ2-7	-	-	15	CASSAGTGIPYEQYF	TGTGCCAGCAGCGCCGGAACAGGGATACCCTACGAGCAGTACTTC
TRBV7-8	TRBJ2-3	few	TRBD2	20	CASSLGQRLRSSGKTDTQYF	TGTGCCAGCAGCTTAGGCCAACGACTCCGCTCTAGCGGGAAAACAGATACGCAGTATTTT
TRBV6-6	TRBJ2-7	-	TRBD1	16	CASSLDRAYSSYEQYF	TGTGCCAGCAGTTTGGACAGGGCTTATTCCTCCTACGAGCAGTACTTC
TRBV28	TRBJ2-7	-	TRBD1	12	CASSPTGLEQYF	TGTGCCAGCAGCCCGACAGGGCTCGAGCAGTACTTC
TRBV28	TRBJ1-2	-	-	13	CASSQGASYGYTF	TGTGCCAGCAGCCAAGGGGCGTCCTATGGCTACACCTTC
TRBV5-1	TRBJ1-4	few	-	15	CASSLAGDVNEKLFF	TGCGCCAGCAGCTTGGCAGGGGACGTTAATGAAAAACTGTTTTTT
TRBV4-2	TRBJ2-5	-	TRBD2	16	CASSQVSAGGQETQYF	TGTGCCAGCAGCCAAGTCTCGGCGGGGGGGCAAGAGACCCAGTACTTC
TRBV11-3	TRBJ2-2	once	-	17	CASSLDRGATNTGELFF	TGTGCCAGCAGCTTAGATCGCGGAGCAACGAACACCGGGGAGCTGTTTTTT
TRBV23-1	TRBJ2-1	-	TRBD1	16	CASSRKTGEKYNEQFF	TGCGCCAGCAGTCGCAAAACAGGGGAGAAGTACAATGAGCAGTTCTTC
TRBV19	TRBJ1-2	-	TRBD1	16	CASSIGTGQSNYGYTF	TGTGCCAGTAGTATCGGGACAGGACAATCTAACTATGGCTACACCTTC
TRBV7-6	TRBJ1-5	-	-	15	CASSLAWGSNQPQHF	TGTGCCAGCAGCCTAGCTTGGGGCAGCAATCAGCCCCAGCATTTT
TRBV4-2	TRBJ2-5	-	TRBD2	15	CASSQGRGGMETQYF	TGTGCCAGCAGCCAAGGCCGGGGGGGCATGGAGACCCAGTACTTC
TRBV7-9	TRBJ1-2	few	-	15	CASSPWWAQNYGYTF	TGTGCCAGCAGCCCCTGGTGGGCGCAGAACTATGGCTACACCTTC
TRBV6-4	TRBJ2-3	-	TRBD2	18	CASSAVFAGGPSTDTQYF	TGTGCCAGCAGCGCCGTCTTTGCGGGGGGACCTAGCACAGATACGCAGTATTTT
TRBV28	TRBJ2-7	-	TRBD2	14	CASSLRGGAYEQYF	TGTGCCAGCAGTTTACGGGGGGGGGCCTACGAGCAGTACTTC
TRBV6-1	TRBJ2-1	-	TRBD2	15	CASSLAGSSYNEQFF	TGTGCCAGCAGCTTAGCGGGCAGCTCCTACAATGAGCAGTTCTTC
TRBV6-1	TRBJ2-5	-	TRBD2	13	CASSAGEGETQYF	TGTGCCAGCTCAGCGGGAGAGGGAGAGACCCAGTACTTC
TRBV5-1	TRBJ2-3	-	TRBD2	15	CASRPLAGVMDTQYF	TGCGCCAGCAGGCCTCTAGCGGGAGTTATGGATACGCAGTATTTT
TRBV6-4	TRBJ2-1	-	TRBD2	16	CASSAGTSGGYNEQFF	TGTGCCAGCAGCGCCGGGACTAGCGGGGGGTATAATGAGCAGTTCTTC
TRBV7-2	TRBJ2-7	-	TRBD1	15	CASSLGQGSSYEQYF	TGTGCCAGCAGCCTAGGACAGGGTAGCTCCTACGAGCAGTACTTC
TRBV14	TRBJ2-4	-	-	17	CASSQEGGALAKNIQYF	TGTGCCAGCAGCCAAGAGGGGGGTGCCTTAGCCAAAAACATTCAGTACTTC
TRBV29-1	TRBJ2-3	-	TRBD1	15	CSAPPTGGGTDTQYF	TGCAGCGCCCCTCCCACAGGGGGCGGCACAGATACGCAGTATTTT
TRBV6-5	TRBJ1-2	few	-	13	CASRSQGINGYTF	TGTGCCAGCAGGTCACAGGGAATCAACGGCTACACCTTC
TRBV7-9	TRBJ2-3	-	-	14	CASSLARSTDTQYF	TGTGCCAGCAGCCTGGCCAGGAGCACAGATACGCAGTATTTT